Listed here are 25 T cell receptor beta chains from one sample, sequenced in a study of Graves' ophthalmopathy and Graves' hyperthyroidism. The TCR beta CDR3 regions underwent amplification from RNA transcripts. Investigators did first-round RT-PCR with HTBI primers, then second-round multiplex PCR. A single record per CDR3 protein comes from TCRdb applying MiXCR to the multiplex PCR reads. This table holds hundreds of thousands of distinct CDR3 sequences, more than 40% found once. The material sequenced was peripheral blood. These receptors were taken from an adult man with Graves' ophthalmopathy.

There are a few counts of this clonotype. The chain carries TRBV4-1 and TRBJ2-7; D is unresolved. The CDR3 extends over 14 amino acids. Germline V gives CDR1 MGHRA, CDR2 YSYEKL. Trimming took off 1 base at V and 3 bases at J, with 10 bases between the two ends. The CDR3: CASSQVMTSYEQYF. The CDR3 DNA sequence: TGCGCCAGCAGCCAAGTAATGACCAGCTACGAGCAGTACTTC.

The chain uses TRBV9 and TRBJ2-7; TRBD2 matches 7 bases. The V gene's germline CDR1 is SGDLS and CDR2 YYNGEE. The V segment lost 2 bases and the J segment 3 bases; nucleotides outside the gene matches: 8. This CDR3 region has 15 residues. DNA for the CDR3: TGTGCCAGCAGCGTGGCGGCGGGAGTGGTCTACGAGCAGTACTTC. Protein sequence: CASSVAAGVVYEQYF.

The gene calls are TRBV20-1 and TRBJ2-7; 8 bases map to TRBD2. The junction had 14 bases not matched to a gene; V was cut back by 6 bases and J by 7 bases. The CDR3 covers 14 residues. CDR1 and CDR2 (germline): DFQATT, SNEGSKA (reference sequence). The DNA for the CDR3 is TGCAGTGCGCCGGGGGGGGTGGGGCGGCATGAGCAGTACTTC. It is translated as CSAPGGVGRHEQYF.

V gene TRBV29-1 combines with J gene TRBJ1-5, with D uncertain. CDR1 is SQVTM and CDR2 is ANQGSEA in the germline V gene. CDR3 size: 13 residues. Trimming stripped 8 bases from V and 0 bases from J, with 11 bases between. The CDR3 loop is CSPGINSNQPQHF. DNA for the CDR3: TGCAGCCCGGGGATCAATAGCAATCAGCCCCAGCATTTT.

About this clonotype itself: This clone may be a read error of a much larger clone one base away. The V and J genes are TRBV11-2 and TRBJ2-5; perhaps D is TRBD1 or TRBD2 (7 bases each). Germline lookup yields CDR1 SGHAT and CDR2 FQNNGV. Trimming removed 0 bases from V and 9 bases from J, with 17 bases in between. The CDR3 spans 15 residues. The CDR3: CASSLEGAGGEAQYF. In DNA form, the CDR3 reads TGTGCCAGCAGCTTAGAGGGGGCAGGGGGGGAGGCCCAGTACTTC.

The table lists this clonotype with a few counts. V and J are TRBV2 and TRBJ1-2, with D tentatively TRBD1 (5 bases). V was pared by 5 bases and J by 7 bases, with 17 bases between. The CDR3 loop spans 14 amino acids. Germline CDR1 is SNHLY and CDR2 is FYNNEI. The chain's CDR3 is CASSNHGGAGGYTF. Here the CDR3 DNA reads TGTGCCAGCAGTAACCACGGGGGAGCGGGTGGCTACACCTTC.

V and J are TRBV25-1 and TRBJ1-4; D remains ambiguous. CDR1 and CDR2 (germline): MGHDK, SYGVNS. Trimming took off 5 bases at V and 6 bases at J, with 25 bases between the two ends. The CDR3 loop spans 18 amino acids. This CDR3 is CASSSGRRLETVHEKLFF. CDR3 in DNA: TGTGCCAGCAGTAGCGGGAGGAGATTAGAGACGGTTCATGAAAAACTGTTTTTT.

The rearrangement joins TRBV29-1 to TRBJ2-3, with D hard to call. Trimming stripped 5 bases from V and 0 bases from J, with 6 bases between. The CDR3 has 12 amino acids. Per germline, CDR1 SQVTM and CDR2 ANQGSEA. CDR3 amino acids: CSVSDSTDTQYF. CDR3 nucleotides: TGCAGCGTTTCGGACAGCACAGATACGCAGTATTTT.

The chain links TRBV2 to TRBJ2-2; a weak D match, TRBD2 (6 bases). Germline V gene sequence: CDR1 SNHLY, CDR2 FYNNEI. Trimming shortened V by 7 bases and J by 0 bases, and 21 bases separated the two germline ends. This CDR3 comprises 18 residues. The CDR3 sequence is CASTEGGLGYSNTGELFF. Here the CDR3 DNA reads TGTGCCAGCACCGAGGGAGGCCTCGGGTACTCGAACACCGGGGAGCTGTTTTTT.

The V and J genes are TRBV9 and TRBJ2-2; D is possibly TRBD2 (8 bases). CDR3 length: 18 residues. Trimming pared 3 bases from V and 2 bases from J, leaving 20 bases between. Germline CDR1 is SGDLS and CDR2 is YYNGEE. The CDR3 protein is CASSDLGTGGGNTGELFF. The CDR3 DNA sequence: TGTGCCAGCAGCGACCTCGGGACGGGAGGGGGCAACACCGGGGAGCTGTTTTTT.

The chain recombines TRBV12-5 with TRBJ2-7, with 9 bases that match TRBD1. The CDR3 consists of 14 residues. The germline V gene encodes CDR1 LGHNT and CDR2 FRNRAP. V lost 2 bases to trimming and J lost 3 bases; unmatched junction nucleotides: 2. The CDR3 sequence is CASGLPGQGYEQYF. Here the CDR3 DNA reads TGTGCTAGTGGTTTGCCGGGACAGGGCTACGAGCAGTACTTC.

The chain employs TRBV20-1 and TRBJ2-7; D unclear. CDR3 length equals 14 residues. In germline, CDR1 is DFQATT, CDR2 SNEGSKA (reference sequence). V was shortened by 1 base and J by 3 bases, with 13 bases between the two germline ends. CDR3 DNA: TGCAGTGCTAGAGCCACCGATCTAGACTACGAGCAGTACTTC. Translating gives CSARATDLDYEQYF.

This clonotype turned up a few times. The DNA for the CDR3 is TGTGCCAGCAGCGCCGGGGGGGCCGATCAGCCCCAGCATTTT. This sequence encodes CASSAGGADQPQHF. The rearrangement links TRBV9 to TRBJ1-5; tentative D call: TRBD1 (6 bases). CDR3 length: 14 amino acids. Germline CDR1 is SGDLS and CDR2 is YYNGEE. With 3 bases removed from V and 5 bases from J, the gap between germline ends came to 12 bases.

Notes on this clonotype: A read error is possible here, since a much larger clone lies one base away. The chain employs TRBV19 and TRBJ2-2; 8 positions agree with TRBD1. CDR1 is LNHDA and CDR2 is SQIVND in the germline V gene (reference sequence). CDR3 length: 16 amino acids. CDR3 in amino acids: CPSSTRQGRNTGELFF. The DNA for the CDR3 is TGTCCCAGTAGTACGCGACAGGGGCGGAACACCGGGGAGCTGTTTTTT.

Points on this clonotype: A much more abundant neighbour one base away suggests this may be a read error. This rearrangement joins TRBV7-4 to TRBJ1-4, with 7 bases identical to TRBD1. The CDR3 is made up of 14 amino acids. CDR1 is SGHVT, CDR2 SQSDAQ, per germline. As DNA, the CDR3 is TGTGCCAGCAGCCGACAGGGTATAGATGAAGAACTGTTTTTT. As protein: CASSRQGIDEELFF.

This clonotype has more than one count but fewer than ten. This chain joins TRBV11-2 and TRBJ2-7; possible D gene TRBD1, 7 bases. V was cut by 1 base and J by 5 bases, with 15 bases left in between. This CDR3 region has 15 residues. CDR1 is SGHAT and CDR2 is FQNNGV in the germline V gene. CDR3 sequence reads: CASSLGGGGYNEQYF. The CDR3 DNA reads TGTGCCAGCAGCTTAGGCGGAGGGGGCTACAACGAGCAGTACTTC.

The sample holds a few counts of this clonotype. The rearrangement links TRBV6-5 to TRBJ1-1, with a weak D call TRBD1 (6 bases). V lost 5 bases, J lost 6 bases, and 13 bases lay in between. The CDR3 sequence is 13 residues long. CDR1 is MNHEY, CDR2 SVGAGI, per germline. DNA for the CDR3: TGTGCCAGCAGTGCGACAGGAACGGCTGAAGCTTTCTTT. Its protein is CASSATGTAEAFF.

The chain couples TRBV10-3 to TRBJ2-7; D possibly corresponds to TRBD2 (5 bases). CDR1 and CDR2 (germline): ENHRY, SYGVKD. The CDR3 has 15 amino acids. The ends were cut back, 10 bases at V and 2 bases at J, with 21 bases in the middle. In DNA form, the CDR3 reads TGTGCCAGCAGCCCCATCGGGGTGGCCGCCTACGAGCAGTACTTC. It is translated as CASSPIGVAAYEQYF.

The J gene is TRBJ2-7, the V gene TRBV15; the D is unclear. CDR1 LNHNV and CDR2 YYDKDF come from the germline V gene (reference sequence). The germline V and J ends were trimmed by 3 bases and 1 base, with 10 bases remaining between them. This CDR3 is built from 14 residues. As DNA, the CDR3 is TGTGCCACCAGCAGCCCCGACGGGTCCTACGAGCAGTACTTC. This gives the protein CATSSPDGSYEQYF.

This clonotype was observed at least ten times. The V call is TRBV20-1, the J call TRBJ1-4; no reliable D call. Germline V gene data show CDR1 as DFQATT and CDR2 as SNEGSKA (reference sequence). V was shortened by 3 bases and J by 0 bases, with 5 bases between the two germline ends. The CDR3 runs to 13 residues. The CDR3 nucleotides are TGCAGTGCTAGTCGTACAACTAATGAAAAACTGTTTTTT. It specifies CSASRTTNEKLFF.

This clonotype was found a few times. The chain couples TRBV7-9 to TRBJ2-3; D gene unclear. Germline V lookup: CDR1 SEHNR, CDR2 FQNEAQ (reference sequence). This CDR3 comprises 11 residues. V was trimmed by 9 bases and J by 5 bases, leaving 9 bases between them. The CDR3 protein is CASTPGDTQYF. The CDR3 DNA reads TGTGCCAGTACCCCTGGAGATACGCAGTATTTT.

V and J are TRBV7-9 and TRBJ2-2; TRBD1 aligns across 8 bases. The ends lost 7 bases at V and 5 bases at J; junction bases unmatched: 3. The germline CDR1 and CDR2 sequences are SEHNR and FQNEAQ (reference sequence). There are 13 residues in the CDR3. The CDR3 DNA reads as TGTGCCAGCACCCGGACAGGGACCGGGGAGCTGTTTTTT. It codes for CASTRTGTGELFF.

About this clonotype: The junction and the germline gene differ at one end; a read error may be behind it. The V and J genes are TRBV10-3 and TRBJ2-7, with D possibly TRBD1 on 6 matching bases. The CDR3 has 16 amino acids. The germline gives CDR1 ENHRY, CDR2 SYGVKD. The CDR3 nucleotides read TGTGACATCTGCAAACCCGGGACATCACTCTCCTACGAGCAGTACTTC. Protein sequence: CDICKPGTSLSYEQYF.

This chain joins TRBV7-3 and TRBJ2-5; the match to TRBD1 covers 10 bases. The J call may be faulty, since TRBJ2-1 better matches the DNA end. Germline V lookup: CDR1 SGHTA, CDR2 FQGTGA. There are 16 residues in the CDR3. Here the CDR3 DNA reads TGTGCCAGCAGCTTGACAGGGGGCGGGGTAGTTAATGAGCAGTTCTTC. The encoded protein is CASSLTGGGVVNEQFF.

The CDR3 sequence: CVTGGDSKGYNQPQHF. Here the CDR3 DNA reads TGTGTCACCGGGGGGGACAGCAAGGGGTACAATCAGCCCCAGCATTTT. This chain links TRBV19 with TRBJ1-5, with 7 positions matching TRBD1. This CDR3 has 16 amino acids. Germline V lookup: CDR1 LNHDA, CDR2 SQIVND (reference sequence).